A selection of T cell receptor beta chains follows, all from one sample in a study of CD8 T cells in ankylosing spondylitis. TCRdb redid the calling of the 5' RACE reads with MiXCR, one entry per CDR3 protein. The sample has about 96,000 distinct CDR3 sequences, 8.8% seen once; the top ten hold roughly 5.6%. Specimen: blood, either unsorted or a sorted T cell fraction (not recorded which). The receptor source for this set is a male donor with ankylosing spondylitis or in good health (not recorded which). The CDR3 runs from the conserved cysteine through the conserved F or W. Expanded clones are given a class, and other clones once, few, many or no size at all.

v_call	clone_size	j_call	cdr3_aa
TRBV11-2	few	TRBJ2-3	CASRSGGAVDTQYF
TRBV20-1	many	TRBJ1-1	CSARGGAYTEAFF
TRBV3-1	many	TRBJ2-3	CASSPRGGAHTDTQYF
TRBV6-2/TRBV6-3	many	TRBJ2-1	CASSYGVNARRLRDGGDEQFF
TRBV10-3	many	TRBJ2-7	CAIRGLDSYEQYF
TRBV28	many	TRBJ2-1	CASRSGGGLDEQFF
TRBV6-2/TRBV6-3	many	TRBJ2-7	CASSPLTKDPFSSYEQYF
TRBV29-1	many	TRBJ2-1	CSVEVKLAAEQFF
TRBV7-9	NA	TRBJ1-3	CASSYNSGNTIYF
TRBV28	many	TRBJ2-3	CASSSPGGGTDTQYF
TRBV6-1	many	TRBJ1-5	CASGLYSNQPQHF
TRBV9	many	TRBJ2-5	CASSVDDRPHETQYF
TRBV6-2/TRBV6-3	many	TRBJ1-6	CASSKGTGVNNSPLHF
TRBV6-4	many	TRBJ2-5	CATSDYDRSQETQYF
TRBV7-9	many	TRBJ2-7	CASEPSGEVYEQYF
TRBV28	many	TRBJ1-1	CASLNTRSEAFF
TRBV23-1	many	TRBJ2-7	CASSRAGEGGEQYF
TRBV12-3/TRBV12-4	many	TRBJ2-1	CASKSGTSYHEQFF
TRBV9	many	TRBJ2-1	CASSVVAGGSYNEQFF
TRBV5-1	few	TRBJ1-1	CASSPGTGGAGTEAFF
TRBV20-1	many	TRBJ1-6	CSARSYRANNSPLHF
TRBV6-5	many	TRBJ2-3	CASSNLPGSSTDTQYF
TRBV12-3/TRBV12-4	NA	TRBJ2-3	CASSLALRGPEATDTQYF
TRBV3-1	many	TRBJ2-7	CASSQGVLDRGQYF